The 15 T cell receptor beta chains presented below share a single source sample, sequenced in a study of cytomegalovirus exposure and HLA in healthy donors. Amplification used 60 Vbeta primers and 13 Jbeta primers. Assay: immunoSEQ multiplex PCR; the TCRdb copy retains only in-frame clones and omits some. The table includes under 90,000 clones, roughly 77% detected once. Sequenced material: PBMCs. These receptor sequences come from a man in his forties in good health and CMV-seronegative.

The CDR3 reads CASRHRTGKSYEQYF. In DNA, the CDR3 is TGCGCCAGCAGACACAGAACAGGAAAGTCCTACGAGCAGTACTTC. The chain uses TRBV23-1 and TRBJ2-5; D may be TRBD1 (5 bases). The end of the DNA is better explained by TRBJ2-7, so the J call may be wrong. TRBV23-1 is an ORF, and what it does is uncertain. The length of the CDR3 is 15 residues.

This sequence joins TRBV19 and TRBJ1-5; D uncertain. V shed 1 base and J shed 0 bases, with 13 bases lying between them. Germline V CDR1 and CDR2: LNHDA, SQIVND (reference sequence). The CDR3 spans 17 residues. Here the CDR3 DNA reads TGTGCCAGTAGTATAGTGAGAACAGAGAATAGCAATCAGCCCCAGCATTTT. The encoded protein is CASSIVRTENSNQPQHF.

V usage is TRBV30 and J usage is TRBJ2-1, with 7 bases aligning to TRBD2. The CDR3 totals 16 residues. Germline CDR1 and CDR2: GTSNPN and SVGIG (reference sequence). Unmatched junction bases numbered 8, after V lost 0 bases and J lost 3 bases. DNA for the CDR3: TGTGCCTGGAGTGTACCCCGCGGGAGTGACTACAATGAGCAGTTCTTC. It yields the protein CAWSVPRGSDYNEQFF.

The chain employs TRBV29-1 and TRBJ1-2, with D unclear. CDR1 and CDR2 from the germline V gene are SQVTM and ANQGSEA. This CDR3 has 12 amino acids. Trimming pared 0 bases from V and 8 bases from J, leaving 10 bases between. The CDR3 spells CSVEDPGVGYTF. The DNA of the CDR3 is TGCAGCGTTGAAGATCCGGGAGTCGGCTACACCTTC.

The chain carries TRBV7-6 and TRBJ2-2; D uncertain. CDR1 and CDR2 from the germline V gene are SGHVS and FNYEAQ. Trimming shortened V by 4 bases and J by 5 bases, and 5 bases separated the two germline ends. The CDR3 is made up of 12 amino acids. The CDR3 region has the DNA TGTGCCAGCAGCTCTTATACCGGGGAGCTGTTTTTT. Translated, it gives CASSSYTGELFF.

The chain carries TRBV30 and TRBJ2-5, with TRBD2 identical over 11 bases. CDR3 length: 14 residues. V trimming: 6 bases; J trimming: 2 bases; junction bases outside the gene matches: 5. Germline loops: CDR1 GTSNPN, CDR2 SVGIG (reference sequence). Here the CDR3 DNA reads TGTGCCTGTACTAGCGGGAGTTGGCAAGAGACCCAGTACTTC. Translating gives CACTSGSWQETQYF. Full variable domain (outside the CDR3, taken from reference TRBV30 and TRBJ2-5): SQTIHQWPATLVQPVGSPLSLECTVEGTSNPNLYWYRQAAGRGLQLLFYSVGIGQISSEVPQNLSASRPQDRQFILSSKKLLLSDSGFYLCACTSGSWQETQYFGPGTRLLVL.

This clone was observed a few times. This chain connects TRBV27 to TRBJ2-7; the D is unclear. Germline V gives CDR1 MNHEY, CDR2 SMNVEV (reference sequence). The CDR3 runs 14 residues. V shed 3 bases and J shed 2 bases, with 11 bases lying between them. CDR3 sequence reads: CASSFTPLTYEQYF. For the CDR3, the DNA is TGTGCCAGCAGTTTCACACCGTTAACCTACGAGCAGTACTTC.

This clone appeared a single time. The DNA for the CDR3 is TGCGCCAGCAGCCAAGATCTCCGGGAAAGCTCCTACGAGCAGTACTTC. It translates to CASSQDLRESSYEQYF. V gene TRBV4-1 combines with J gene TRBJ2-7, with a weak D call TRBD2 (5 bases). The length of the CDR3 is 16 residues. Germline-derived CDR1 and CDR2 are MGHRA and YSYEKL. V lost 0 bases to trimming and J lost 0 bases, with 12 bases between them.

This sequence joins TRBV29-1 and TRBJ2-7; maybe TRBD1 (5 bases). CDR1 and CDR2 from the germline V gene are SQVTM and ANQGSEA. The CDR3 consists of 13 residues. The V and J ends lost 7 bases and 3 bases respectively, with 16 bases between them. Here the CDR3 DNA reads TGCAGCGCTCGCAGGGTGGAAGGCTACGAGCAGTACTTC. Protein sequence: CSARRVEGYEQYF.

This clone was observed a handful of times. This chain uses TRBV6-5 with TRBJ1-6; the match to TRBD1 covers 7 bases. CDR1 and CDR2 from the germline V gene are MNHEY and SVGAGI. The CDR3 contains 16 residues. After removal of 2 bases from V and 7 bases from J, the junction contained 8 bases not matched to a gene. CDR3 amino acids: CASSYLRGLENSPLHF. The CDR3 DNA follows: TGTGCCAGCAGTTACCTTAGGGGGCTAGAGAATTCACCCCTCCACTTT.

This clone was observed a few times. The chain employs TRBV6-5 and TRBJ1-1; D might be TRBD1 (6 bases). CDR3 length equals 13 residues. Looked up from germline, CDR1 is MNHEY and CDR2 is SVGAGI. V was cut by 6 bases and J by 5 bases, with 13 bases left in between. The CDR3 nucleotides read TGTGCCAGCAGGGGGGGGCTGGGAACTGAAGCTTTCTTT. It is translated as CASRGGLGTEAFF.

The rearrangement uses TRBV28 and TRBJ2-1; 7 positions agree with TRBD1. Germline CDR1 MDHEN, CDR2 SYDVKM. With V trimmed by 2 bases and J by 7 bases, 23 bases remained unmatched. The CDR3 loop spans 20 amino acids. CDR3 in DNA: TGTGCCAGCAGTTTAGCGAAGGGTTGGCAGGGGGATCGTGGACGAAATGAGCAGTTCTTC. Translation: CASSLAKGWQGDRGRNEQFF.

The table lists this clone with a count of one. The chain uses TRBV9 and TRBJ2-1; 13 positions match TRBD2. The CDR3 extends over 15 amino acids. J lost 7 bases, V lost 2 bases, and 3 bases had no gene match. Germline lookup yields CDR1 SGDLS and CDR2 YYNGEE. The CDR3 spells CASSVTSGRGNEQFF. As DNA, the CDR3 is TGTGCCAGCAGCGTCACTAGCGGGAGGGGAAATGAGCAGTTCTTC.

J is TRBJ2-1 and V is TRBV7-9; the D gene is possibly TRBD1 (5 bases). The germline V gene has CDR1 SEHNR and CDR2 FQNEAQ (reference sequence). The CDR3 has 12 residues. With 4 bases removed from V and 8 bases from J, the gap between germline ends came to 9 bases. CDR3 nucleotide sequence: TGTGCCAGCAGCTCCGACAGTTATGAGCAGTTCTTC. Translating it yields CASSSDSYEQFF.

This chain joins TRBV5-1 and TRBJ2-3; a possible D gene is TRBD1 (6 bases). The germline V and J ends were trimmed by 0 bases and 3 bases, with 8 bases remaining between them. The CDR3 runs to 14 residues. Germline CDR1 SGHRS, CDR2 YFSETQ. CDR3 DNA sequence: TGCGCCAGCAGCTTGGACAGGGTGACAGATACGCAGTATTTT. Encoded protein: CASSLDRVTDTQYF. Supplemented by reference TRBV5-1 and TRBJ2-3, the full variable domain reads KAGVTQTPRYLIKTRGQQVTLSCSPISGHRSVSWYQQTPGQGLQFLFEYFSETQRNKGNFPGRFSGRQFSNSRSEMNVSTLELGDSALYLCASSLDRVTDTQYFGPGTRLTVL.